This T cell receptor (beta chain) derives from a study of T cell repertoires in cytomegalovirus infection. Study in general: Recently described HLA-C-restricted plus well-studied HLA-B-restricted CMV epitopes were used. CMV infection and matching HLA type were both indicated by public TCR beta signatures.

TCRdb ran MiXCR on the reads and lists one entry per CDR3 protein. The table includes hundreds of thousands of distinct CDR3 sequences, about 33% detected once. In regard to this clonotype: Its antigen is not known.

Germline CDR1 SGHTA, CDR2 FQGNSA. This CDR3 contains 14 residues. V was pared by 6 bases and J by 3 bases, with 15 bases between. The TCR comes from a human donor in good health (CMV status not recorded). Some clones in this sample may be carry-over from other donors' samples. Sequenced here: cultured PBMCs, sampled from culture after CMV antigen stimulation. The chain combines TRBV7-2 with TRBJ2-7; perhaps TRBD2 as D (6 bases). The CDR3 nucleotides are TGTGCCAGCAGACGGCGGGGTAGCGGCTACGAGCAGTACTTC. Its translation: CASRRRGSGYEQYF.